The sequence of this TCR beta chain was determined in a study of blood T cell repertoires in COVID-19. Turning to the study itself: Italy, Spain and the United States were the sources of the convalescent and acute COVID-19 samples. Sources were T cells, B-cell-depleted T cells, or PBMCs; the material itself was cDNA or gDNA.

Per the study methods: Amplified reference gene primers provided the basis for estimating nucleated cell counts. Measured with immunoSEQ multiplex PCR; TCRdb has only the in-frame clones, and not every one. The V and J calls and clone size were taken over from that table, and D and trimming were inferred from the DNA. Of approximately 77,000 clones in the sample, 65% to 90% were seen once. V shed 4 bases and J 8 bases; nucleotides not matched to a gene: 15. Looked up from germline, CDR1 is SEHNR and CDR2 is FQNEAQ (reference sequence). The CDR3 has 16 residues. The sequence was obtained from a man aged 45-65 years with COVID-19, enrolled during active disease. The source material was peripheral blood. The chain is built from TRBV7-9 and TRBJ1-2; the match to TRBD1 covers 8 bases. The CDR3 nucleotides are TGTGCCAGCAGCTCCTCTCGGGCAGGGGGCTTGAACGGCTACACCTTC. This encodes CASSSSRAGGLNGYTF.